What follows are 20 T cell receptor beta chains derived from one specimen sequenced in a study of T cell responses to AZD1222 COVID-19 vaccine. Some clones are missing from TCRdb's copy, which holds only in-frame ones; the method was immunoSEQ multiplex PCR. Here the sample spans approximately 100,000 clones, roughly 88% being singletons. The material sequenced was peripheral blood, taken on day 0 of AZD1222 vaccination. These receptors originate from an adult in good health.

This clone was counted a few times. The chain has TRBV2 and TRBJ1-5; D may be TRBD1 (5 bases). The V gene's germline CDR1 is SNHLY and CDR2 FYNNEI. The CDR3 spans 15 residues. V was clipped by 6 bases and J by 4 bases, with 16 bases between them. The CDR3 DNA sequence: TGTGCCAGCAGACCCGGATGGCAGGGAAATCAGCCCCAGCATTTT. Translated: CASRPGWQGNQPQHF.

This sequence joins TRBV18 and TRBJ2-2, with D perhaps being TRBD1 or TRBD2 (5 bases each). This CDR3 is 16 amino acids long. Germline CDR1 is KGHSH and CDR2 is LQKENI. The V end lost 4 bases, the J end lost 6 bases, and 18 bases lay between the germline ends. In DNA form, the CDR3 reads TGTGCCAGCTCACTCTACCGGGACGTCGCCGCCGGGGAGCTGTTTTTT. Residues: CASSLYRDVAAGELFF. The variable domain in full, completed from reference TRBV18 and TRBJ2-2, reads NAGVMQNPRHLVRRRGQEARLRCSPMKGHSHVYWYRQLPEEGLKFMVYLQKENIIDESGMPKERFSAEFPKEGPSILRIQQVVRGDSAAYFCASSLYRDVAAGELFFGEGSRLTVL.

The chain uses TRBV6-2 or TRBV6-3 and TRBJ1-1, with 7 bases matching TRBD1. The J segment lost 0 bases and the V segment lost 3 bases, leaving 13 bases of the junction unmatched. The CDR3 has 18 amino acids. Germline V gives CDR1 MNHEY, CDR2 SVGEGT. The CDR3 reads CASSYSTGEPHMNTEAFF. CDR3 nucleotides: TGTGCCAGCAGTTATTCAACAGGGGAACCCCACATGAACACTGAAGCTTTCTTT.

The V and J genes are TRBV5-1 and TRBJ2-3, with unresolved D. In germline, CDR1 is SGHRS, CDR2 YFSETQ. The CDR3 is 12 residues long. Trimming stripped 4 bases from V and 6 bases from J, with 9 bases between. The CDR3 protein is CASSAESDTQYF. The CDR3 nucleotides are TGCGCCAGCAGCGCCGAGTCGGATACGCAGTATTTT.

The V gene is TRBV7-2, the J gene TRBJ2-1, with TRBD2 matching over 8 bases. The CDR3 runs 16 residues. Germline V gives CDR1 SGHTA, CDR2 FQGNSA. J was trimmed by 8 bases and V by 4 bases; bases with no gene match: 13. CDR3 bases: TGTGCCAGCAGCTCCGGGCTAGCGGGCCTTAAGGATGAGCAGTTCTTC. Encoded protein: CASSSGLAGLKDEQFF. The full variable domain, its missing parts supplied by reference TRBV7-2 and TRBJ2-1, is GAGVSQSPSNKVTEKGKDVELRCDPISGHTALYWYRQSLGQGLEFLIYFQGNSAPDKSGLPSDRFSAERTGGSVSTLTIQRTQQEDSAVYLCASSSGLAGLKDEQFFGPGTRLTVL.

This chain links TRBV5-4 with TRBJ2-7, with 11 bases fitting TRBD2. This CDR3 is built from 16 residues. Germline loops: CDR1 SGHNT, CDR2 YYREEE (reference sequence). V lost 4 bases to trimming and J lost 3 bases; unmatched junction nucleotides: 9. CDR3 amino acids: CASSRGGTSGFYEQYF. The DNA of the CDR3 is TGTGCCAGCAGCCGGGGCGGGACTAGCGGTTTCTACGAGCAGTACTTC.

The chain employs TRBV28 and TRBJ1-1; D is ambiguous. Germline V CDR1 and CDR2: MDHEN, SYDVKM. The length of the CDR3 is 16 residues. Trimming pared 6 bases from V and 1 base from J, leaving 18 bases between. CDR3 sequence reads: CASSPTGWGKNTEAFF. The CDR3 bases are TGTGCCAGCAGCCCAACGGGGTGGGGAAAGAACACTGAAGCTTTCTTT.

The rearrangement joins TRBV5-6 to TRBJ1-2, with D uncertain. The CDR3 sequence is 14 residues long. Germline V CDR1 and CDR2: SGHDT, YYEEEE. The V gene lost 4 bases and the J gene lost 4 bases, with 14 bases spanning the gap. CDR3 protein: CASSNPDRGYGYTF. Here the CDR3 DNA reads TGTGCCAGCAGCAATCCCGACCGGGGCTATGGCTACACCTTC.

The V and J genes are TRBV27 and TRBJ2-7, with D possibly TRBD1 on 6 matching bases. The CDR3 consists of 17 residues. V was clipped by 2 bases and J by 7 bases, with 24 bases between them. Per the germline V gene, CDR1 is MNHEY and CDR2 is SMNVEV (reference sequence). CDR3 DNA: TGTGCCAGCAGTTTAAATCCCATCGGACAGTTACCGGAGGAGCAGTACTTC. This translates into CASSLNPIGQLPEEQYF.

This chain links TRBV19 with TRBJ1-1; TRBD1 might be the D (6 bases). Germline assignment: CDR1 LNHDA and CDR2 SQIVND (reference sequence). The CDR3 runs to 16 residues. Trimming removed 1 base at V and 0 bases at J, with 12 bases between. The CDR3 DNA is TGTGCCAGTAGTATAGTTGGGGGACAAGTGAACACTGAAGCTTTCTTT. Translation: CASSIVGGQVNTEAFF.

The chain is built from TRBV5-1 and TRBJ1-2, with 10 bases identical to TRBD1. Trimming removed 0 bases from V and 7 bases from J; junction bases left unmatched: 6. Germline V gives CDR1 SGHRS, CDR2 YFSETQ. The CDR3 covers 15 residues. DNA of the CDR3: TGCGCCAGCAGCTTGGAGCCCGACAGGGGGCTTGGCTACACCTTC. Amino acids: CASSLEPDRGLGYTF.

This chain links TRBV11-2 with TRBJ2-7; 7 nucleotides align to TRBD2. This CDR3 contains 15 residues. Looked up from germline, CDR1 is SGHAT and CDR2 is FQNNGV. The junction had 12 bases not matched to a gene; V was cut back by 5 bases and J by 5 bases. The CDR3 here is CASSPRTRSLDEQYF. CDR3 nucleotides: TGTGCCAGCAGCCCGAGGACTAGATCTCTCGACGAGCAGTACTTC.

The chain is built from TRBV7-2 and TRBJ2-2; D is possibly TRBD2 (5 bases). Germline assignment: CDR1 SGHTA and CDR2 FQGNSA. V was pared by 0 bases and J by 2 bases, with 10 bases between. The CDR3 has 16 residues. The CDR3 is CASSLAMTTNTGELFF. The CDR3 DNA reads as TGTGCCAGCAGCTTAGCGATGACTACTAACACCGGGGAGCTGTTTTTT.

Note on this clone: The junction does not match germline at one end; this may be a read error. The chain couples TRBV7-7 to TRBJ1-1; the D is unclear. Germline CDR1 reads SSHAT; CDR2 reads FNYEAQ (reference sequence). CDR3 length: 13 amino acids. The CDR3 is CASSLAGNTEAFF. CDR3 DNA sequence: TGTGCTAGCAGCTTGGCAGGGAACACTGAAGCTTTCTTT. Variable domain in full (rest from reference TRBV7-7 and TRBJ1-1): GAGVSQSPRYKVTKRGQDVTLRCDPISSHATLYWYQQALGQGPEFLTYFNYEAQPDKSGLPSDRFSAERPEGSISTLTIQRTEQRDSAMYRCASSLAGNTEAFFGQGTRLTVV.

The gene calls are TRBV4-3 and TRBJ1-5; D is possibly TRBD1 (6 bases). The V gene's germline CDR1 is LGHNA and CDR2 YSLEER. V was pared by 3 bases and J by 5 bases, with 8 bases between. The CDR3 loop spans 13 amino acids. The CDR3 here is CASSQYRDQPQHF. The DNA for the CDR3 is TGCGCCAGCAGCCAGTACAGGGATCAGCCCCAGCATTTT.

CDR3 sequence reads: CASSYFGTPQETQYF. CDR3 nucleotide sequence: TGTGCCAGCAGTTACTTCGGGACTCCGCAAGAGACCCAGTACTTC. This sequence joins TRBV6-5 and TRBJ2-5, with a weak D call TRBD2 (6 bases). V was clipped by 1 base and J by 2 bases, with 11 bases between them. CDR3 length: 15 amino acids. Looked up from germline, CDR1 is MNHEY and CDR2 is SVGAGI.

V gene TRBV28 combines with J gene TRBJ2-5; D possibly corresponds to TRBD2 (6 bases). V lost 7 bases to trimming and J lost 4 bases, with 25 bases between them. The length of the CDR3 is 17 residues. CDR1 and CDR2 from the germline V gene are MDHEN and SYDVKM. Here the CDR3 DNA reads TGTGCCAGCATCACCTCCGGGACTCCAGCCACGTCAGAGACCCAGTACTTC. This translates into CASITSGTPATSETQYF. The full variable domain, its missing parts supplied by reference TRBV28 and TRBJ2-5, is DVKVTQSSRYLVKRTGEKVFLECVQDMDHENMFWYRQDPGLGLRLIYFSYDVKMKEKGDIPEGYSVSREKKERFSLILESASTNQTSMYLCASITSGTPATSETQYFGPGTRLLVL.

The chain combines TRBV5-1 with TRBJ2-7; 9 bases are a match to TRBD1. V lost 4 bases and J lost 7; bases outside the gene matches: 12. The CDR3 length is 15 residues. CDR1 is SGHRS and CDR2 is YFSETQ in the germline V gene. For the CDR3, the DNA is TGCGCCAGCAGCGTACAACAGGGGGCAACGGATGAGCAGTACTTC. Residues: CASSVQQGATDEQYF.

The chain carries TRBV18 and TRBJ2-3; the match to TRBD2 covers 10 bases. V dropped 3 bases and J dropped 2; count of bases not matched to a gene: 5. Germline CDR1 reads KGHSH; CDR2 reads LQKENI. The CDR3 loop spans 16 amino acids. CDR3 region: CASSPRTSGFTDTQYF. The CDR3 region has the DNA TGTGCCAGCTCACCGAGGACTAGCGGCTTCACAGATACGCAGTATTTT.

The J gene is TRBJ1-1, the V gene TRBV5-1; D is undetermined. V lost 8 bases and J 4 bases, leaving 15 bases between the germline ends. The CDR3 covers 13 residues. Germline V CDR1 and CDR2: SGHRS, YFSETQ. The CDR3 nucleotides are TGCGCCAGTAGCCCGCAAGTCTCCACTGAAGCTTTCTTT. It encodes CASSPQVSTEAFF.